Described below is a single TCR beta chain sequence and its context. Its target is not known. These data belong to a study of OX40 agonist ivuxolimab in advanced cancers. Study in general: Patients were under 90% male with ages roughly 20 to 85, mean about 65. Under the entry rules, prior anti-PD-1, anti-PD-L1 or anti-CTLA-4 therapy was allowed, and around 40% had some. Study-level results: Some nonresponders also had low normalized T-cell clonal expansion.

Baseline, cycle 4 day 1, and cycle 7 day 1 were the blood sampling points. Clones were read by immunoSEQ multiplex PCR, and TCRdb kept only the in-frame ones, dropping some. The repertoire holds about 100,000 clones, 85% to 95% seen once, with about 2.6% in the top ten. V was shortened by 5 bases and J by 7 bases, with 12 bases between the two germline ends. The CDR3 length is 12 residues. Germline CDR1 is SGHKS and CDR2 is YYEKEE (reference sequence). This TCR came from an adult with an advanced solid tumor such as melanoma, head and neck, liver or kidney cancer. The source was CD4+ or CD8+ T cells sorted from blood, collected in a trial of the OX40 agonist ivuxolimab. The rearrangement links TRBV5-5 to TRBJ1-1; D uncertain. The CDR3 here is CASRNDKIEAFF. The CDR3 DNA reads TGTGCCAGCAGGAACGACAAGATTGAAGCTTTCTTT.